This T cell receptor (beta chain) was sequenced for a study of blood T cell repertoires in COVID-19. Trimming cost V 0 bases and J 2 bases; bases outside gene matches: 5. The V gene's germline CDR1 is SGDLS and CDR2 YYNGEE. The CDR3 spans 16 residues. Clones were read by immunoSEQ multiplex PCR, and TCRdb kept only the in-frame ones, dropping some. Of tens of thousands of clones listed, around 81% are singletons. The sequenced material came from peripheral blood. The origin of this receptor is a man older than 75 with COVID-19, enrolled during active disease. The gene calls are TRBV9 and TRBJ2-3; 8 nucleotides agree with TRBD2. The DNA for the CDR3 is TGTGCCAGCAGCGTAGGAGGTAGCGGGACCACAGATACGCAGTATTTT. Translation: CASSVGGSGTTDTQYF.